These T cell receptor beta chains were read from a single sample in a study of cytomegalovirus exposure and HLA in healthy donors. TCRdb keeps only in-frame clones here, not all; method: immunoSEQ multiplex PCR. Of about 160,000 clones listed, 86% are singletons. Sequencing was carried out using PBMCs. The receptors come from a woman aged 18-29 years in good health and CMV-seronegative. CDR3s include the opening cysteine and the closing phenylalanine or tryptophan. The order of the fields is V gene, D gene, J gene, CDR3 protein. D genes are given only for firm matches.

TRBV28	.	TRBJ1-2	CASINGDTIYGYTF
TRBV6-1	.	TRBJ2-7	CASSEFGGLYEQYF
TRBV27	TRBD2	TRBJ2-1	CASSTGRDEQFF
TRBV6-5	TRBD2	TRBJ2-7	CASSSLTSGRPEQYF
TRBV7-9	TRBD2	TRBJ2-6	CASSLALASGGPGANVLTF
TRBV7-9	TRBD1	TRBJ1-5	CASSSGGQPQHF
TRBV7-3	.	TRBJ1-3	CASPGKKGNTIYF
TRBV25-1	TRBD1	TRBJ2-3	CASSEGDRATDTQYF
TRBV6-1	TRBD2	TRBJ2-1	CASSEALTSGYSYNEQFF
TRBV19	.	TRBJ1-2	CASTPLGRAYGYTF
TRBV2	.	TRBJ2-5	CASTPMYQETQYF
TRBV29-1	TRBD1	TRBJ2-7	CSVERGQGHEQYF
TRBV28	TRBD1	TRBJ1-2	CASSDTGAGYGYTF